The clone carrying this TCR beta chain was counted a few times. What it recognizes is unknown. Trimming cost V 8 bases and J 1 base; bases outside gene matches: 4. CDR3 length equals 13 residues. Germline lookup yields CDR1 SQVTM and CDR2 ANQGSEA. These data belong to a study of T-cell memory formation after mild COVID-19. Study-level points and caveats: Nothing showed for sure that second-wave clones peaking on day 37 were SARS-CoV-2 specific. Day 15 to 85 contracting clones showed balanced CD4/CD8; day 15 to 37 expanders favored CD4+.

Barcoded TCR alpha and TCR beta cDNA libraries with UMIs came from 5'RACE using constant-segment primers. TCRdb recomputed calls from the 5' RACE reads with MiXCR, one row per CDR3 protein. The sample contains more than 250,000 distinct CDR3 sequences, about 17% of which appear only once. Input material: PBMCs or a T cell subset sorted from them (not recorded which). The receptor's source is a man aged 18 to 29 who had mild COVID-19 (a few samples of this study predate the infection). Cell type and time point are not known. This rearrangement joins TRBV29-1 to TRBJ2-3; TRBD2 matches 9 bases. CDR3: CSHAGGGTDTQYF. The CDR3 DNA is TGCAGCCACGCGGGGGGGGGCACAGATACGCAGTATTTT.